The clone carrying this TCR beta chain has more than one count but fewer than ten. What it binds is unknown. This sample was included in a study of T cell responses to AZD1222 COVID-19 vaccine. Germline V gene sequence: CDR1 SGHTA, CDR2 FQGTGA. The CDR3 contains 14 residues. V was trimmed by 9 bases and J by 1 base, leaving 15 bases between them. Regarding the study as a whole: No repertoire was sampled before or during the peak T cell response, only after it. A mostly white British donor set with more females was recruited, and clonal diversity was possibly underestimated.

The repertoire was sequenced with immunoSEQ multiplex PCR; TCRdb's copy has only in-frame clones and lacks some. This table holds about 140,000 clones, roughly 90% found once. The sample here was peripheral blood, taken on day 0 of AZD1222 vaccination. The receptor was isolated from an adult in good health. The gene calls are TRBV7-3 and TRBJ2-5, with D hard to call. As DNA, the CDR3 is TGTGCCAGGCGTCCGTTCCTAGTCCAAGAGACCCAGTACTTC. It yields the protein CARRPFLVQETQYF.